What follows are 18 T cell receptor beta chains derived from one specimen sequenced in a study of cytomegalovirus exposure and HLA in healthy donors. PCR employed 60 Vbeta and 13 Jbeta primers. Clones were read by immunoSEQ multiplex PCR, and TCRdb kept only the in-frame ones, dropping some. The sample records approximately 110,000 clones, more than 65% being singletons. Specimen: PBMCs. The source of these receptors is a human donor in good health.

Remarks on this clone: This CDR3 is also generated by other DNA sequences in the sample. The chain employs TRBV11-2 and TRBJ1-1; D is ambiguous. Germline assignment: CDR1 SGHAT and CDR2 FQNNGV. The CDR3 contains 13 residues. Trimming stripped 0 bases from V and 1 base from J, with 3 bases between. The CDR3 is CASSLDRNTEAFF. The CDR3 DNA follows: TGTGCCAGCAGCTTAGATCGGAACACTGAAGCTTTCTTT.

J is TRBJ2-6 and V is TRBV6-1, with D maybe TRBD2 (6 bases). V gave up 3 bases and J gave up 4 bases, with 10 bases separating them. The CDR3 has 15 residues. Germline V gene lookup returns CDR1 MNHNS and CDR2 SASEGT. CDR3 in amino acids: CASSDGGSGANVLTF. In nucleotides, the CDR3 is TGTGCCAGCAGTGACGGGGGATCCGGGGCCAACGTCCTGACTTTC.

The chain has TRBV9 and TRBJ2-2, with 10 bases that match TRBD1. Germline CDR1 reads SGDLS; CDR2 reads YYNGEE. V trimming: 4 bases; J trimming: 3 bases; junction bases outside the gene matches: 9. The CDR3 runs to 17 residues. The CDR3 sequence: CASSPRTGQGYTGELFF. CDR3 bases: TGTGCCAGCAGCCCCCGGACGGGACAGGGGTACACCGGGGAGCTGTTTTTT.

In its sample, this clone was seen a few times. This chain uses TRBV19 with TRBJ2-3, with a tentative D call TRBD2 (5 bases). Looked up from germline, CDR1 is LNHDA and CDR2 is SQIVND (reference sequence). The CDR3 runs 15 residues. V shed 5 bases and J shed 0 bases, with 12 bases lying between them. CDR3 sequence: CASSAGGGSTDTQYF. The CDR3 nucleotides read TGTGCCAGTAGTGCAGGAGGAGGCAGCACAGATACGCAGTATTTT.

This clone was picked up a small number of times. The chain joins TRBV19 to TRBJ1-1; possibly TRBD1 for D (6 bases). The germline gives CDR1 LNHDA, CDR2 SQIVND (reference sequence). Trimming cost V 7 bases and J 1 base, with 19 bases left between them. This CDR3 comprises 16 residues. The CDR3 protein is CASTHRAGRGNTEAFF. The CDR3 nucleotides read TGTGCCAGTACTCACAGGGCCGGGAGGGGGAACACTGAAGCTTTCTTT.

V gene TRBV7-3 combines with J gene TRBJ2-4, with a tentative D call TRBD2 (5 bases). Per germline, CDR1 SGHTA and CDR2 FQGTGA. This CDR3 region has 14 residues. The V end was cut by 5 bases, the J end by 12 bases, with 20 bases between. The CDR3 is CASSPHSSGPGQYF. The DNA of the CDR3 is TGTGCCAGCAGCCCCCACTCGAGCGGTCCCGGTCAGTACTTC. Filled out from reference TRBV7-3 and TRBJ2-4, the complete variable domain reads GAGVSQTPSNKVTEKGKYVELRCDPISGHTALYWYRQSLGQGPEFLIYFQGTGAADDSGLPNDRFFAVRPEGSVSTLKIQRTERGDSAVYLCASSPHSSGPGQYFGAGTRLSVL.

This clone was seen more than once but under ten times. The gene calls are TRBV28 and TRBJ1-5; the D is unclear. The CDR3 runs to 17 residues. The V gene lost 1 base and the J gene lost 0 bases, with 13 bases spanning the gap. CDR1 is MDHEN, CDR2 SYDVKM, per germline. CDR3 region: CASSLFAGGNSNQPQHF. In nucleotides, the CDR3 is TGTGCCAGCAGTTTATTCGCGGGAGGGAATAGCAATCAGCCCCAGCATTTT.

The V gene is TRBV5-1, the J gene TRBJ1-1; no clear D gene. Looked up from germline, CDR1 is SGHRS and CDR2 is YFSETQ. The CDR3 covers 15 residues. The V end lost 0 bases, the J end lost 0 bases, and 9 bases lay between the germline ends. The CDR3 region has the DNA TGCGCCAGCAGCTTGGGGGGAGCATTGAACACTGAAGCTTTCTTT. Translated, it gives CASSLGGALNTEAFF.

The genes are TRBV2 and TRBJ1-2; 7 bases map to TRBD1. CDR1 is SNHLY, CDR2 FYNNEI, per germline. The CDR3 consists of 16 residues. J was trimmed by 2 bases and V by 1 base; bases with no gene match: 7. DNA of the CDR3: TGTGCCAGCAGTGAAGTCGGGACAGTTATGAACTATGGCTACACCTTC. This translates into CASSEVGTVMNYGYTF.

The rearrangement joins TRBV4-1 to TRBJ1-5; the D gene is possibly TRBD1 (6 bases). The CDR3 extends over 17 amino acids. The ends were cut back, 0 bases at V and 1 base at J, with 13 bases in the middle. Germline-derived CDR1 and CDR2 are MGHRA and YSYEKL. For the CDR3, the DNA is TGCGCCAGCAGCCAAGAGCTCCAGGGGAACAGCAATCAGCCCCAGCATTTT. Translating it yields CASSQELQGNSNQPQHF.

A remark on this clone: The germline gene is not matched at one end of the junction; a read error may be the cause. The V gene is TRBV7-9, the J gene TRBJ1-4, with TRBD1 matching 8 bases. Germline V gene lookup returns CDR1 SEHNR and CDR2 FQNEAQ (reference sequence). The length of the CDR3 is 15 residues. CDR3 nucleotides: TGTTCCAGCAGCTCACCCGGGACAGGAGATGAAAAACTGTTTTTT. It is translated as CSSSSPGTGDEKLFF.

This sequence joins TRBV9 and TRBJ1-1; D unresolved. Germline assignment: CDR1 SGDLS and CDR2 YYNGEE. This CDR3 region has 15 residues. V was clipped by 4 bases and J by 2 bases, with 15 bases between them. In nucleotides, the CDR3 is TGTGCCAGCAGCCCTGAGGTCCAGCCTAACACTGAAGCTTTCTTT. Its translation is CASSPEVQPNTEAFF.

The chain recombines TRBV5-1 with TRBJ2-3, with D maybe TRBD1 (5 bases). Trimming pared 1 base from V and 5 bases from J, leaving 17 bases between. Germline loops: CDR1 SGHRS, CDR2 YFSETQ. This CDR3 has 16 residues. The CDR3 reads CASSLWPDSQVDTQYF. The CDR3 DNA reads TGCGCCAGCAGCTTGTGGCCTGACAGCCAAGTAGATACGCAGTATTTT. The full variable domain, its missing parts supplied by reference TRBV5-1 and TRBJ2-3, is KAGVTQTPRYLIKTRGQQVTLSCSPISGHRSVSWYQQTPGQGLQFLFEYFSETQRNKGNFPGRFSGRQFSNSRSEMNVSTLELGDSALYLCASSLWPDSQVDTQYFGPGTRLTVL.

The genes are TRBV27 and TRBJ1-2; D is possibly TRBD1 (5 bases). The CDR3 length is 13 residues. V was trimmed by 3 bases and J by 2 bases, leaving 7 bases between them. Germline V CDR1 and CDR2: MNHEY, SMNVEV (reference sequence). The CDR3 DNA reads as TGTGCCAGCAGTTTCAGGGCGAACTATGGCTACACCTTC. Amino acid sequence: CASSFRANYGYTF.

The V call is TRBV7-9, the J call TRBJ1-4, with a possible D match to TRBD1 (6 bases). The CDR3 extends over 13 amino acids. CDR1 and CDR2 (germline): SEHNR, FQNEAQ (reference sequence). Trimming took off 5 bases at V and 11 bases at J, with 15 bases between the two ends. Written as DNA, the CDR3 is TGTGCCAGCAGCAAAAACCCAGGGGAGAAACTGTTTTTT. Translation gives CASSKNPGEKLFF.

The chain has TRBV25-1 and TRBJ2-7; TRBD1 agrees at 7 bases. CDR3 length equals 13 residues. Germline V gene sequence: CDR1 MGHDK, CDR2 SYGVNS. Trimming at V came to 6 bases and at J to 0 bases, leaving 2 bases not matched to a gene. DNA of the CDR3: TGTGCCAGCAGCCGGACAGGCTCCTACGAGCAGTACTTC. This translates into CASSRTGSYEQYF.

This sequence joins TRBV2 and TRBJ1-5, with D unclear. Trimming took off 6 bases at V and 6 bases at J, with 15 bases between the two ends. The germline gives CDR1 SNHLY, CDR2 FYNNEI. The CDR3 loop spans 14 amino acids. The CDR3 reads CASRKRGRGQPQHF. CDR3 coding DNA: TGTGCCAGCAGGAAACGGGGTCGAGGTCAGCCCCAGCATTTT. Drawing the rest from reference TRBV2 and TRBJ1-5, the complete variable domain is EPEVTQTPSHQVTQMGQEVILRCVPISNHLYFYWYRQILGQKVEFLVSFYNNEISEKSEIFDDQFSVERPDGSNFTLKIRSTKLEDSAMYFCASRKRGRGQPQHFGDGTRLSIL.

This chain joins TRBV5-4 and TRBJ2-5, with 7 bases that match TRBD1. CDR1 SGHNT and CDR2 YYREEE come from the germline V gene (reference sequence). V dropped 4 bases and J dropped 4; count of bases not matched to a gene: 7. CDR3 length: 14 amino acids. This CDR3 is CASSTRTGGETQYF. The CDR3 DNA follows: TGTGCCAGCAGCACACGGACAGGCGGAGAGACCCAGTACTTC.